These 28 T cell receptor beta chains came from one sample sequenced in a study of blood T cell repertoires in COVID-19. The protocol was immunoSEQ multiplex PCR, while the TCRdb copy is restricted to in-frame clones and leaves out a portion. The table records 90,000 to 140,000 clones, around 81% of them present only once. Sequences were obtained from peripheral blood. The receptor source for this set is a man older than 75 with acute or convalescent COVID-19.

The chain joins TRBV19 to TRBJ2-7, with 13 bases identical to TRBD2. Per germline, CDR1 LNHDA and CDR2 SQIVND (reference sequence). This CDR3 region has 17 residues. Trimming at V came to 5 bases and at J to 5 bases, leaving 12 bases not matched to a gene. The CDR3 sequence: CASSPSGTSGIFNEQYF. CDR3 DNA sequence: TGTGCCAGTAGTCCCTCCGGGACTAGCGGGATTTTCAACGAGCAGTACTTC.

This clone was recorded only once. V gene TRBV28 combines with J gene TRBJ1-2, with TRBD1 as a possible D gene (5 bases). Germline CDR1 is MDHEN and CDR2 is SYDVKM. V dropped 1 base and J dropped 9 bases, with 24 bases sitting between them. This CDR3 is 17 amino acids long. DNA for the CDR3: TGTGCCAGCAGTTTATTAGGGGTAGAGGCCGCCCCTGGAAGCTACACCTTC. It encodes CASSLLGVEAAPGSYTF.

The rearrangement links TRBV4-1 to TRBJ2-4; a possible D gene is TRBD2 (9 bases). The CDR3 extends over 16 amino acids. Trimming removed 4 bases from V and 6 bases from J, with 19 bases in between. Germline V CDR1 and CDR2: MGHRA, YSYEKL. CDR3 nucleotides: TGCGCCAGCAGCCCCGGACAGGGCGGGGGGGCAAACATTCAGTACTTC. Residues: CASSPGQGGGANIQYF.

The V gene is TRBV2, the J gene TRBJ2-7; the D is unclear. Deletions cut 4 bases from V and 2 bases from J, with 6 bases between. Germline V gene lookup returns CDR1 SNHLY and CDR2 FYNNEI. The CDR3 sequence is 12 residues long. The CDR3 nucleotides read TGTGCCAGCAGTGCCAGTACCTACGAGCAGTACTTC. Its translation: CASSASTYEQYF.

The J gene is TRBJ2-3, the V gene TRBV3-1 (or the pseudogene TRBV3-2), with 7 nucleotides matching TRBD2. The germline V gene has CDR1 LGHDT and CDR2 YNNKEL (reference sequence). This CDR3 has 14 amino acids. V was clipped by 1 base and J by 7 bases; unmatched bases: 5. The CDR3 bases are TGTGCCAGCAGCCAAGGGGGGAGGGTGAATACGCAGTATTTT. Amino acid sequence: CASSQGGRVNTQYF.

The chain employs TRBV7-9 and TRBJ2-7; D remains unclear. Germline V gene data show CDR1 as SEHNR and CDR2 as FQNEAQ (reference sequence). Between the trimmed V and J ends, which lost 6 bases and 0 bases, there was a span of 6 bases. This CDR3 has 12 amino acids. The CDR3 protein is CASSPYSYEQYF. The CDR3 DNA follows: TGTGCCAGCAGTCCGTACTCCTACGAGCAGTACTTC.

The DNA of the CDR3 is TGTGCCAGCAGCCTAGCGGGAGGACGAGAGACCCAGTACTTC. Protein: CASSLAGGRETQYF. This chain joins TRBV3-1 (or the pseudogene TRBV3-2) and TRBJ2-5, with 10 bases identical to TRBD2. CDR1 and CDR2 from the germline V gene are LGHDT and YNNKEL (reference sequence). The CDR3 runs 14 residues. V dropped 4 bases and J dropped 4; count of bases not matched to a gene: 3.

J is TRBJ2-3 and V is TRBV5-1; no reliable D call. Germline CDR1 and CDR2: SGHRS and YFSETQ. Deletions cut 1 base from V and 3 bases from J, with 18 bases between. This CDR3 spans 17 amino acids. CDR3 DNA: TGCGCCAGCAGCTTGTTAATAGACGGAATCAGGACAGATACGCAGTATTTT. The encoded protein is CASSLLIDGIRTDTQYF.

V is TRBV20-1 and J is TRBJ2-7; D perhaps matches TRBD2 (5 bases). The CDR3 totals 14 residues. Trimming stripped 3 bases from V and 3 bases from J, with 15 bases between. Germline V lookup: CDR1 DFQATT, CDR2 SNEGSKA (reference sequence). The CDR3 region has the DNA TGCAGTGCTAGTTCGGCGGAGCGGTTCTACGAGCAGTACTTC. The encoded protein is CSASSAERFYEQYF.

The chain uses TRBV4-1 and TRBJ2-7, with D possibly being TRBD1 (5 bases). The CDR3 runs to 14 residues. The V end lost 4 bases, the J end lost 1 base, and 11 bases lay between the germline ends. From germline, CDR1 is MGHRA and CDR2 YSYEKL. This CDR3 reads CASSPPGKSYEQYF. For the CDR3, the DNA is TGCGCCAGCAGCCCCCCAGGGAAATCCTACGAGCAGTACTTC.

The chain uses TRBV7-9 and TRBJ2-7; 9 bases are a match to TRBD1. The germline gives CDR1 SEHNR, CDR2 FQNEAQ (reference sequence). This CDR3 has 15 residues. Losses at the gene ends were 3 bases for V and 4 bases for J; bases not matched to a gene: 7. This CDR3 is CASSLGQGFGYEQYF. CDR3 coding DNA: TGTGCCAGCAGCTTGGGACAGGGATTCGGTTACGAGCAGTACTTC.

Worth noting for this clone: The junction departs from the called germline gene at one end, perhaps through a read error. The chain links TRBV5-3 to TRBJ2-7; no definite D call. TRBV5-3 has ORF status, its function being uncertain. The CDR3 loop spans 8 amino acids. CDR3 DNA: TGTGCCAGAAGCTTGTCATTCTTC. It specifies CARSLSFF.

The J gene is TRBJ1-6, the V gene TRBV18; D is uncertain. This CDR3 region has 15 residues. The ends were cut back, 3 bases at V and 7 bases at J, with 13 bases in the middle. Germline V lookup: CDR1 KGHSH, CDR2 LQKENI. This CDR3 reads CASSPTGMGNSPLHF. The CDR3 bases are TGTGCCAGCTCACCTACCGGGATGGGAAATTCACCCCTCCACTTT.

This clone was seen only once. The rearrangement uses TRBV7-9 and TRBJ2-3; a possible D gene is TRBD2 (5 bases). The CDR3 is made up of 15 amino acids. CDR1 and CDR2 from the germline V gene are SEHNR and FQNEAQ (reference sequence). The V gene lost 2 bases and the J gene lost 2 bases, with 11 bases spanning the gap. CDR3 protein: CASSLRSSITDTQYF. The CDR3 nucleotides read TGTGCCAGCAGCTTAAGGTCTAGCATCACAGATACGCAGTATTTT.

V is TRBV6-5 and J is TRBJ2-1; TRBD2 matches at 8 bases. Germline assignment: CDR1 MNHEY and CDR2 SVGAGI. The CDR3 has 14 residues. V trimming: 4 bases; J trimming: 5 bases; junction bases outside the gene matches: 4. The CDR3 region has the DNA TGTGCCAGCAGTTTGCGCGGGAGGAACAATGAGCAGTTCTTC. It codes for CASSLRGRNNEQFF.

The rearrangement uses TRBV19 and TRBJ2-2; 7 bases align to TRBD2. The junction had 4 bases not matched to a gene; V was cut back by 6 bases and J by 0 bases. This CDR3 spans 15 amino acids. Germline CDR1 and CDR2: LNHDA and SQIVND (reference sequence). The CDR3: CASRAGETNTGELFF. DNA for the CDR3: TGTGCCAGTAGGGCGGGAGAGACGAACACCGGGGAGCTGTTTTTT.

The rearrangement links TRBV29-1 to TRBJ2-1; 10 nucleotides agree with TRBD2. This CDR3 region has 16 residues. CDR1 and CDR2 from the germline V gene are SQVTM and ANQGSEA. V shed 0 bases and J 8 bases; nucleotides not matched to a gene: 10. Here the CDR3 DNA reads TGCAGCGTTGAAGATCGGACTAGCGGAAGGGTTGATGAGCAGTTCTTC. It encodes CSVEDRTSGRVDEQFF.

The gene calls are TRBV4-2 and TRBJ2-5, with a possible D match to TRBD2 (5 bases). The V end lost 1 base, the J end lost 5 bases, and 11 bases lay between the germline ends. The germline V gene encodes CDR1 LGHNA and CDR2 YNFKEQ. The CDR3 is 14 amino acids. The DNA for the CDR3 is TGTGCCAGCAGCCAAGGATCTAGCCTGGAGACCCAGTACTTC. Protein product: CASSQGSSLETQYF.

The chain links TRBV11-1 to TRBJ2-7; a possible D gene is TRBD2 (6 bases). CDR1 and CDR2 from the germline V gene are SGHAT and FQDESV (reference sequence). V was trimmed by 1 base and J by 5 bases, leaving 12 bases between them. This CDR3 region has 14 residues. CDR3 in DNA: TGTGCCAGCAGCTTAGAAGGGCGGGAACACGAGCAGTACTTC. Amino acid sequence: CASSLEGREHEQYF.

The chain couples TRBV5-6 to TRBJ1-4, with D tentatively TRBD1 (6 bases). Germline V gene sequence: CDR1 SGHDT, CDR2 YYEEEE. This CDR3 is built from 16 residues. V gave up 0 bases and J gave up 4 bases, with 13 bases separating them. The CDR3 DNA follows: TGTGCCAGCAGCTTGGCCCGGGGGGGCGATAATGAAAAACTGTTTTTT. This translates into CASSLARGGDNEKLFF.

The chain combines TRBV28 with TRBJ2-7, with a possible D match to TRBD2 (6 bases). CDR3 size: 14 residues. Germline V gene lookup returns CDR1 MDHEN and CDR2 SYDVKM. V was clipped by 4 bases and J by 12 bases, with 22 bases between them. The chain's CDR3 is CASSSPGLLLLLYF. CDR3 in DNA: TGTGCCAGCAGTTCGCCGGGACTTCTTCTACTTCTGTACTTC.

The chain has TRBV27 and TRBJ1-5, with unresolved D. The V end lost 0 bases, the J end lost 6 bases, and 6 bases lay between the germline ends. Per germline, CDR1 MNHEY and CDR2 SMNVEV (reference sequence). This CDR3 contains 13 residues. The chain's CDR3 is CASSLSYFQPQHF. The CDR3 nucleotides are TGTGCCAGCAGTTTATCGTACTTTCAGCCCCAGCATTTT.

The V gene is TRBV29-1, the J gene TRBJ2-5; D not resolved. CDR1 and CDR2 from the germline V gene are SQVTM and ANQGSEA. V lost 5 bases to trimming and J lost 1 base, with 14 bases between them. The CDR3 extends over 14 amino acids. The CDR3 loop is CSVSHTASQETQYF. CDR3 DNA: TGCAGCGTTAGCCACACGGCTAGCCAAGAGACCCAGTACTTC.

The V call is TRBV7-2, the J call TRBJ2-5; D unclear. CDR1 is SGHTA, CDR2 FQGNSA, per germline. Between the trimmed V and J ends, which lost 4 bases and 5 bases, there was a span of 14 bases. The CDR3 has 14 residues. The DNA of the CDR3 is TGTGCCAGCAGCTCCAGACGTACCGGGGAGACCCAGTACTTC. Translating gives CASSSRRTGETQYF.

The chain joins TRBV28 to TRBJ1-6, with 10 bases aligning to TRBD1. The CDR3 consists of 14 residues. With V trimmed by 6 bases and J by 14 bases, 10 bases remained unmatched. Germline V lookup: CDR1 MDHEN, CDR2 SYDVKM. The chain's CDR3 is CASRPGTGVLSLHF. The CDR3 coding sequence is TGTGCCAGCAGACCCGGGACAGGGGTTTTGTCCCTCCACTTT. Together with reference TRBV28 and TRBJ1-6, the CDR3 gives the full variable domain: DVKVTQSSRYLVKRTGEKVFLECVQDMDHENMFWYRQDPGLGLRLIYFSYDVKMKEKGDIPEGYSVSREKKERFSLILESASTNQTSMYLCASRPGTGVLSLHFGNGTRLTVT.

V gene TRBV18 combines with J gene TRBJ2-4; TRBD2 aligns across 7 bases. Trimming at V came to 3 bases and at J to 1 base, leaving 6 bases not matched to a gene. Germline V gene sequence: CDR1 KGHSH, CDR2 LQKENI. The CDR3 is made up of 16 amino acids. CDR3 DNA: TGTGCCAGCTCACCCGCTAGCGGAGGGGCCAAAAACATTCAGTACTTC. Encoded protein: CASSPASGGAKNIQYF.

The sample holds many counts of this clone. This chain links TRBV27 with TRBJ2-1; 8 bases line up with TRBD2. Germline values: CDR1 MNHEY, CDR2 SMNVEV (reference sequence). CDR3 length equals 14 residues. Trimming took 5 bases from V and 15 from J; bases not matched to a gene: 15. CDR3 sequence (DNA): TGTGCCAGCAGTCCCTGGACTAGCCCGAGCAGGCTGTTCTTC. It codes for CASSPWTSPSRLFF.

This sequence joins TRBV5-1 and TRBJ2-5; 7 positions agree with TRBD1. Germline CDR1 SGHRS, CDR2 YFSETQ. The CDR3 totals 15 residues. V gave up 0 bases and J gave up 1 base; unmatched junction bases: 3. The CDR3 DNA reads as TGCGCCAGCAGCTTGGTTGGGACAGCCCAAGAGACCCAGTACTTC. It translates to CASSLVGTAQETQYF.